This T cell receptor (beta chain) was sequenced during a study of blood T cell repertoires in COVID-19. About the study: T cells, B-cell-depleted T cells, or PBMCs supplied cDNA or gDNA.

Authors' methods: It was from reference gene primer amplification that nucleated cell counts were estimated. TCRdb's table, derived via immunoSEQ multiplex PCR, lists solely in-frame clones and lacks some. V and J calls and clone size follow that table, whereas D and trimming were derived from the DNA. Among more than 300,000 clones, around 87% were seen once, and the ten largest hold more than 9%. Trimming cost V 2 bases and J 6 bases, with 14 bases left between them. The CDR3 has 16 amino acids. CDR1 and CDR2 (germline): LNHDA, SQIVND (reference sequence). This clone has a single count. The chain couples TRBV19 to TRBJ1-6, with D perhaps matching TRBD1 (5 bases). The sequenced sample consisted of peripheral blood. This receptor was taken from a woman between 25 and 40 years old with COVID-19, enrolled during active disease. The CDR3 protein is CASSITGTGLNSPLHF. CDR3 nucleotide sequence: TGTGCCAGTAGTATAACAGGAACCGGGCTTAATTCACCCCTCCACTTT. The full variable domain, its missing parts supplied by reference TRBV19 and TRBJ1-6, is DGGITQSPKYLFRKEGQNVTLSCEQNLNHDAMYWYRQDPGQGLRLIYYSQIVNDFQKGDIAEGYSVSREKKESFPLTVTSAQKNPTAFYLCASSITGTGLNSPLHFGNGTRLTVT.